This T cell receptor beta chain is from a study of OX40 agonist ivuxolimab in advanced cancers. Turning to the study itself: Melanoma, hepatocellular carcinoma, head and neck or renal cell cancer occurred in dose-escalation patients. General study points: The study found among the lowest clonal expansion in partial responders at 0.1-3.0 mg/kg.

Clones were sequenced by immunoSEQ multiplex PCR, and TCRdb holds only the in-frame ones, with some missing. The sample lists tens of thousands of clones, roughly 90% occurring once. Worth noting for this clone: No antigen is known for it.

CDR3 length: 15 residues. Trimming cost V 1 base and J 2 bases; bases outside gene matches: 1. Germline V CDR1 and CDR2: SGHDN, FVKESK. Patients were ruled out by autoimmune disease history or systemic immunosuppression. Blood sampling was done at baseline, cycle 4 day 1, and cycle 7 day 1. The starting material was CD4+ or CD8+ T cells sorted from blood, obtained in a trial of the OX40 agonist ivuxolimab. The J gene is TRBJ2-1, the V gene TRBV14; 8 bases line up with TRBD1. The receptor was isolated from an adult with an advanced solid tumor such as melanoma, head and neck, liver or kidney cancer. CDR3 sequence: CASSQVQGAYNEQFF. The CDR3 DNA reads as TGTGCCAGCAGCCAAGTACAGGGGGCCTACAATGAGCAGTTCTTC.